A single sample is the source of the 23 T cell receptor beta chains below, sequenced in a study of radiotherapy plus CTLA-4 blockade in lung cancer. Assay: immunoSEQ multiplex PCR; the TCRdb copy retains only in-frame clones and omits some. There are roughly 97,000 clones in the sample; under 85% occur only once, and 2.8% lies in the top ten. Sequences were derived from peripheral blood, sampled from a patient treated with radiotherapy plus ipilimumab. These receptor sequences come from a human donor with non-small cell lung cancer who had a partial response to radiotherapy plus ipilimumab. Some clones in this sample may be carry-over from other donors' samples.

In this sample, this clone turned up once. This sample also contains other DNA sequences that code for the same CDR3. The V gene is TRBV5-1, the J gene TRBJ2-3; TRBD2 matches at 12 bases. This CDR3 spans 15 amino acids. Losses at the gene ends were 4 bases for V and 6 bases for J; bases not matched to a gene: 6. CDR1 and CDR2 from the germline V gene are SGHRS and YFSETQ. The CDR3 loop is CASSLASGGADTQYF. CDR3 coding DNA: TGCGCCAGCAGCCTGGCTAGCGGGGGGGCCGATACGCAGTATTTT.

This clone has more than one count but fewer than ten. The rearrangement uses TRBV6-6 and TRBJ2-3; D not certain. The germline CDR1 and CDR2 sequences are MNHNY and SVGAGI (reference sequence). Between the trimmed V and J ends, which lost 2 bases and 4 bases, there was a span of 10 bases. The CDR3 covers 14 residues. The CDR3 sequence is CASSYGIAADTQYF. CDR3 nucleotide sequence: TGTGCCAGCAGTTACGGAATAGCTGCAGATACGCAGTATTTT.

This clone was detected only a few times. V gene TRBV7-3 combines with J gene TRBJ1-3; tentatively, D is TRBD1 (6 bases). The V and J ends lost 0 bases and 4 bases respectively, with 13 bases between them. From germline, CDR1 is SGHTA and CDR2 FQGTGA. The CDR3 consists of 16 residues. CDR3 amino acids: CASSLTGGQPGNTIYF. In nucleotides, the CDR3 is TGTGCCAGCAGCTTAACCGGCGGACAGCCCGGAAACACCATATATTTT.

The genes are TRBV5-1 and TRBJ2-7; 10 bases are shared with TRBD1. This CDR3 comprises 15 residues. Germline values: CDR1 SGHRS, CDR2 YFSETQ. V dropped 2 bases and J dropped 6; count of bases not matched to a gene: 8. The CDR3 DNA follows: TGCGCCAGCAGCTTCACCGGGACAGGGGTCCGCGAGCAGTACTTC. Protein: CASSFTGTGVREQYF.

The chain combines TRBV15 with TRBJ2-7; 9 positions agree with TRBD1. Germline CDR1 is LNHNV and CDR2 is YYDKDF (reference sequence). The V gene end was trimmed by 1 base and the J gene end by 3 bases; junction bases not matched to a gene: 7. This CDR3 has 16 amino acids. The CDR3 loop reads CATSRARTGAYYEQYF. In DNA, the CDR3 is TGTGCCACCAGCAGAGCCAGGACAGGGGCTTACTACGAGCAGTACTTC.

The rearrangement links TRBV2 to TRBJ1-4; 7 bases are a match to TRBD1. V lost 6 bases, J lost 3 bases, and 4 bases stayed unmatched. The CDR3 is made up of 14 amino acids. Germline assignment: CDR1 SNHLY and CDR2 FYNNEI. This CDR3 reads CASRRQGANEKLFF. Here the CDR3 DNA reads TGTGCCAGCAGACGTCAGGGGGCTAATGAAAAACTGTTTTTT.

Details on this clone: One end of the junction is discordant with germline, which a read error may explain. The V gene is TRBV6-1, the J gene TRBJ1-1, with TRBD1 matching 7 bases. Germline values: CDR1 MNHNS, CDR2 SASEGT. The CDR3 totals 14 residues. This chain's CDR3 is CASSEGLGTAHRLF. The CDR3 region has the DNA TGTGCCAGCAGTGAAGGGCTGGGGACAGCCCATCGACTATTT.

The chain combines TRBV7-9 with TRBJ2-5; D might be TRBD2 (5 bases). The end of the DNA aligns better with TRBJ2-7, so the J call may be wrong. This CDR3 is built from 12 residues. The V gene's germline CDR1 is SEHNR and CDR2 FQNEAQ (reference sequence). This CDR3 reads CASSFEGHEQYF. The CDR3, as DNA: TGTGCCAGCAGCTTCGAGGGCCACGAGCAGTACTTC.

This clone was seen once. The sample holds other DNA sequences that translate to the same CDR3. The rearrangement joins TRBV6-5 to TRBJ2-7, with D uncertain. Germline lookup yields CDR1 MNHEY and CDR2 SVGAGI. The CDR3 covers 11 residues. Trimming took off 2 bases at V and 3 bases at J, with 2 bases between the two ends. CDR3 nucleotides: TGTGCCAGCAGTTACCTCTACGAGCAGTACTTC. This gives the protein CASSYLYEQYF.

The chain joins TRBV7-9 to TRBJ2-2; D unclear. The V gene's germline CDR1 is SEHNR and CDR2 FQNEAQ (reference sequence). V lost 3 bases and J lost 3, with 5 bases in between. This CDR3 region has 13 residues. CDR3 sequence reads: CASSLADTGELFF. As DNA, the CDR3 is TGTGCCAGCAGCTTGGCTGACACCGGGGAGCTGTTTTTT.

The chain links TRBV27 to TRBJ2-7; D unclear. The CDR3 consists of 13 residues. CDR1 is MNHEY, CDR2 SMNVEV, per germline (reference sequence). Trimming pared 2 bases from V and 1 base from J, leaving 6 bases between. The CDR3 bases are TGTGCCAGCAGTTTACATGAGTCCTACGAGCAGTACTTC. It codes for CASSLHESYEQYF.

This clone was picked up many times. This rearrangement joins TRBV7-9 to TRBJ1-6; the match to TRBD1 covers 8 bases. The CDR3 contains 12 residues. V gave up 11 bases and J gave up 10 bases; unmatched junction bases: 7. CDR1 and CDR2 from the germline V gene are SEHNR and FQNEAQ (reference sequence). CDR3: CASRQGQSPLHF. The DNA for the CDR3 is TGTGCCTCACGACAGGGGCAGTCACCCCTCCACTTT.

The rearrangement links TRBV7-3 to TRBJ2-5, with D possibly being TRBD1 (6 bases). Germline lookup yields CDR1 SGHTA and CDR2 FQGTGA. CDR3 length: 14 amino acids. V lost 1 base, J lost 5 bases, and 11 bases lay in between. Written as DNA, the CDR3 is TGTGCCAGCAGCTTAATTGGGGGCGTCGAGACCCAGTACTTC. Encoded protein: CASSLIGGVETQYF.

This sequence joins TRBV7-2 and TRBJ1-3, with 12 positions matching TRBD1. CDR1 SGHTA and CDR2 FQGNSA come from the germline V gene. The CDR3 totals 16 residues. The ends lost 3 bases at V and 4 bases at J; junction bases unmatched: 4. CDR3 amino acids: CASSLGQGAAGNTIYF. The CDR3 nucleotides read TGTGCCAGCAGCTTGGGACAGGGGGCGGCAGGAAACACCATATATTTT. Supplemented by reference TRBV7-2 and TRBJ1-3, the full variable domain reads GAGVSQSPSNKVTEKGKDVELRCDPISGHTALYWYRQSLGQGLEFLIYFQGNSAPDKSGLPSDRFSAERTGGSVSTLTIQRTQQEDSAVYLCASSLGQGAAGNTIYFGEGSWLTVV.

This rearrangement joins TRBV19 to TRBJ2-1; 7 bases agree with TRBD1. Trimming removed 3 bases from V and 2 bases from J; junction bases left unmatched: 1. The germline V gene has CDR1 LNHDA and CDR2 SQIVND (reference sequence). The CDR3 consists of 14 residues. The CDR3 region has the DNA TGTGCCAGTAGTATCGGACAGGCCTACAATGAGCAGTTCTTC. Translating it yields CASSIGQAYNEQFF.

This clone occurred once. This chain joins TRBV11-2 and TRBJ2-1; TRBD1 matches 7 bases. With 8 bases clipped from V and 0 bases from J, the junction kept 4 bases outside the gene matches. The CDR3 consists of 14 residues. Germline CDR1 and CDR2: SGHAT and FQNNGV. The CDR3 nucleotides read TGTGCCAGCGGCCGACAGGGCTCCTACAATGAGCAGTTCTTC. Amino acid sequence: CASGRQGSYNEQFF. The whole variable domain, remainder taken from reference TRBV11-2 and TRBJ2-1, is EAGVAQSPRYKIIEKRQSVAFWCNPISGHATLYWYQQILGQGPKLLIQFQNNGVVDDSQLPKDRFSAERLKGVDSTLKIQPAKLEDSAVYLCASGRQGSYNEQFFGPGTRLTVL.

The CDR3 sequence is CASSRAKNTEAFF. The CDR3 DNA follows: TGTGCCAGTAGCCGCGCGAAGAACACTGAAGCTTTCTTT. The chain recombines TRBV19 with TRBJ1-1, with D unresolved. Trimming cost V 6 bases and J 1 base, with 9 bases left between them. The length of the CDR3 is 13 residues. The germline V gene has CDR1 LNHDA and CDR2 SQIVND (reference sequence).

CDR3: CASSTLAGAGDTQYF. The CDR3, as DNA: TGTGCCAGTAGTACCTTAGCGGGGGCGGGAGATACGCAGTATTTT. The V call is TRBV19, the J call TRBJ2-3; 9 bases align to TRBD2. The trim removed 4 bases at V and 5 bases at J, leaving 7 bases unmatched. CDR1 and CDR2 (germline): LNHDA, SQIVND (reference sequence). This CDR3 region has 15 residues.

The chain recombines TRBV5-1 with TRBJ2-5; TRBD2 might be the D (7 bases). CDR1 SGHRS and CDR2 YFSETQ come from the germline V gene. V shed 5 bases and J shed 3 bases, with 11 bases lying between them. CDR3 length equals 13 residues. In nucleotides, the CDR3 is TGCGCCAGCAGTTGGGAGGGGGAAGAGACCCAGTACTTC. Its protein is CASSWEGEETQYF. The full variable domain, with the rest looked up from reference TRBV5-1 and TRBJ2-5, is KAGVTQTPRYLIKTRGQQVTLSCSPISGHRSVSWYQQTPGQGLQFLFEYFSETQRNKGNFPGRFSGRQFSNSRSEMNVSTLELGDSALYLCASSWEGEETQYFGPGTRLLVL.

The rearrangement uses TRBV7-6 and TRBJ2-7; D unclear. The V and J ends lost 1 base and 4 bases respectively, with 8 bases between them. This CDR3 is 13 amino acids long. Germline CDR1 SGHVS, CDR2 FNYEAQ. CDR3 in amino acids: CASSLERDYEQYF. The CDR3 DNA follows: TGTGCCAGCAGCTTAGAGCGAGATTACGAGCAGTACTTC.

The chain links TRBV5-1 to TRBJ2-5; TRBD2 aligns across 11 bases. Germline V gives CDR1 SGHRS, CDR2 YFSETQ. This CDR3 is 16 amino acids long. With 3 bases clipped from V and 5 bases from J, the junction kept 9 bases outside the gene matches. DNA for the CDR3: TGCGCCAGCAGCTCGGTACTAGCGGGAGAATCGGAGACCCAGTACTTC. Protein: CASSSVLAGESETQYF.

The chain joins TRBV18 to TRBJ2-1; 10 nucleotides line up with TRBD2. After removal of 6 bases from V and 6 bases from J, the junction contained 11 bases not matched to a gene. The CDR3 has 16 amino acids. Germline assignment: CDR1 KGHSH and CDR2 LQKENI. The CDR3 DNA reads as TGTGCCAGCTCGATAGGGATTCTAGCGGGAGTCAATGAGCAGTTCTTC. Translated: CASSIGILAGVNEQFF.

J is TRBJ2-7 and V is TRBV7-7; TRBD2 aligns across 9 bases. Germline lookup yields CDR1 SSHAT and CDR2 FNYEAQ (reference sequence). Trimming cost V 5 bases and J 1 base; bases outside gene matches: 6. The length of the CDR3 is 15 residues. CDR3 coding DNA: TGTGCCAGCAGCGCCGGACTAGCGTCTTCCTACGAGCAGTACTTC. Amino acids: CASSAGLASSYEQYF.